Detailed here is one T cell receptor (beta chain). The antigen is undetermined. This specimen belongs to a study of cytomegalovirus exposure and HLA in healthy donors. Study-wide results and caveats: DRB1 had the most TCR associations and HLA-C the fewest, a later analysis found, with rates varying by HLA locus. Analyses of presence/absence relied on an assumption of roughly uniform sequencing depth across donors. The study labeled about 160 TCR beta chains cytomegalovirus-associated.

This CDR3 has 14 residues. V was clipped by 5 bases and J by 4 bases; unmatched bases: 2. The germline gives CDR1 SNHLY, CDR2 FYNNEI. Amplification used 60 Vbeta primers and 13 Jbeta primers. The table came from immunoSEQ multiplex PCR; TCRdb's copy has only in-frame clones and leaves some out. This table has about 40,000 clones, around 58% appearing once. This TCR was sampled from a man in his fifties or sixties in good health and CMV-seropositive. This rearrangement joins TRBV2 to TRBJ2-6; 7 nucleotides agree with TRBD1. The material sequenced was PBMCs. This CDR3 reads CASSTGAGANVLTF. The CDR3 nucleotides are TGTGCCAGCAGTACAGGGGCCGGGGCCAACGTCCTGACTTTC.